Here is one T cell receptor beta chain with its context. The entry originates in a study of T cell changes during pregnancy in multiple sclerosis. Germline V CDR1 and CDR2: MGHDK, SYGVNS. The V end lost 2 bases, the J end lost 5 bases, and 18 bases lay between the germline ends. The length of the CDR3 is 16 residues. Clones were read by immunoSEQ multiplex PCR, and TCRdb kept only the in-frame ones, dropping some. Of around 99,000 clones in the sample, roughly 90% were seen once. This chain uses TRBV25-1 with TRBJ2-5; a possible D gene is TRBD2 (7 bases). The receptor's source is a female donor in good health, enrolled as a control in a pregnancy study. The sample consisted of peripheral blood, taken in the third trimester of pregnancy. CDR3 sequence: CASSEEGGPTGETQYF. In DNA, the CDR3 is TGTGCCAGCAGTGAAGAGGGGGGGCCGACGGGTGAGACCCAGTACTTC.